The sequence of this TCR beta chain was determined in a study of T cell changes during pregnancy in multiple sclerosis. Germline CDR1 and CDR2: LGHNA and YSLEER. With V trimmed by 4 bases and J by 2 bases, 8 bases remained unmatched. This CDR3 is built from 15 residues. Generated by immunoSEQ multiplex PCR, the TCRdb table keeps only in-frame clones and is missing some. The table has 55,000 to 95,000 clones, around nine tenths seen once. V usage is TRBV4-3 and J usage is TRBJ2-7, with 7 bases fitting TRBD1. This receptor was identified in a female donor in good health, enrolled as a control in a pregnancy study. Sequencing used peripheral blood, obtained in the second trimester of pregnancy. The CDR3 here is CASSRHRGPPYEQYF. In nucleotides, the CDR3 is TGCGCCAGCAGCCGCCACAGGGGACCCCCCTACGAGCAGTACTTC.